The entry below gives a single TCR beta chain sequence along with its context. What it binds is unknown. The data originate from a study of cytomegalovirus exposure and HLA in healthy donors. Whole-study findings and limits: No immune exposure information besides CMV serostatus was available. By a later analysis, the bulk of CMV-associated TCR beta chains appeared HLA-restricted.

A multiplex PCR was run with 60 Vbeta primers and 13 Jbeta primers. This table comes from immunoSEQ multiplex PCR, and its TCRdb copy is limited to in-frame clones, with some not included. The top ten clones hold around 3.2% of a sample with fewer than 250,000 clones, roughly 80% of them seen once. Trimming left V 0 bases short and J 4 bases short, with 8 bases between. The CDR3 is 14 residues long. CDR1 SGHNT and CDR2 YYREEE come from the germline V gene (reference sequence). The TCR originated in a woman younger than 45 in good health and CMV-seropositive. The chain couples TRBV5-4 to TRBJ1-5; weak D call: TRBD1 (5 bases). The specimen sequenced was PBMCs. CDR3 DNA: TGTGCCAGCAGCTTGGGTGGGGGGAATCAGCCCCAGCATTTT. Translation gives CASSLGGGNQPQHF.